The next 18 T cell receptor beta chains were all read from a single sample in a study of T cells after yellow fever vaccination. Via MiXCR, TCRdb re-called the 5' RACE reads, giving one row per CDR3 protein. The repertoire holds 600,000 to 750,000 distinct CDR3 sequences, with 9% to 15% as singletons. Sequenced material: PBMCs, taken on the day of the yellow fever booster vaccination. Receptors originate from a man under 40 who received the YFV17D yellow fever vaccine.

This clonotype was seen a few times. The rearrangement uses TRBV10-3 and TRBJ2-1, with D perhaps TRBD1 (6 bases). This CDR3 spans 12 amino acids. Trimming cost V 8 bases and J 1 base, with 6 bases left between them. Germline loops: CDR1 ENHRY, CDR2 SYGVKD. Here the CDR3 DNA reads TGTGCCATCGGGACATCCTACAATGAGCAGTTCTTC. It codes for CAIGTSYNEQFF.

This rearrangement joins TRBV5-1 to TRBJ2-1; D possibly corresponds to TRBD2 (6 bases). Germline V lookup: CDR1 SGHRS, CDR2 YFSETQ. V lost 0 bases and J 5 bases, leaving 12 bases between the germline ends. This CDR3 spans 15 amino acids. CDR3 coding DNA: TGCGCCAGCAGCTTGGCGGTGACTAGAGACAATGAGCAGTTCTTC. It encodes CASSLAVTRDNEQFF.

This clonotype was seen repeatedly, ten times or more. CDR3 region: CASSQDRVNTGELFF. The CDR3 DNA sequence: TGTGCCAGCAGCCAGGACAGGGTAAACACCGGGGAGCTGTTTTTT. The J gene is TRBJ2-2, the V gene TRBV5-4; TRBD1 matches at 8 bases. V shed 4 bases, J shed 2 bases, and the junction held 4 bases outside the gene matches. The CDR3 length is 15 residues. CDR1 SGHNT and CDR2 YYREEE come from the germline V gene (reference sequence).

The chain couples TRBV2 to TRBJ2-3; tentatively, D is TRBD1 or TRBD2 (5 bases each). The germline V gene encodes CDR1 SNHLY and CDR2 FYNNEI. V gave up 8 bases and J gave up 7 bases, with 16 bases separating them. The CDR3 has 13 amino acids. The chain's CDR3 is CASSTVALNTQYF. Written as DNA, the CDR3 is TGTGCCAGCTCGACAGTAGCGTTGAATACGCAGTATTTT.

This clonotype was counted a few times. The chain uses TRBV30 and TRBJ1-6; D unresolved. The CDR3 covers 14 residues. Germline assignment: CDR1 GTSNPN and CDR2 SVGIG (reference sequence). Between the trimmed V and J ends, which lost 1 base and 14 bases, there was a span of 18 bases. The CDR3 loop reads CAWSGPTEGLTLHF. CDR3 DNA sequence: TGTGCCTGGAGTGGCCCCACGGAGGGCCTAACCCTCCACTTT. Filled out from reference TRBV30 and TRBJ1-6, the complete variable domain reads SQTIHQWPATLVQPVGSPLSLECTVEGTSNPNLYWYRQAAGRGLQLLFYSVGIGQISSEVPQNLSASRPQDRQFILSSKKLLLSDSGFYLCAWSGPTEGLTLHFGNGTRLTVT.

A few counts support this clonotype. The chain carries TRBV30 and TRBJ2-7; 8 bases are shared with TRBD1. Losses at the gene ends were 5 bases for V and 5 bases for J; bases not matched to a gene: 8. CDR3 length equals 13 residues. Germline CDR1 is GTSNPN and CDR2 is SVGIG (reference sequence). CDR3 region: CAWVGQGTHEQYF. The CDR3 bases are TGTGCCTGGGTCGGACAGGGAACCCACGAGCAGTACTTC.

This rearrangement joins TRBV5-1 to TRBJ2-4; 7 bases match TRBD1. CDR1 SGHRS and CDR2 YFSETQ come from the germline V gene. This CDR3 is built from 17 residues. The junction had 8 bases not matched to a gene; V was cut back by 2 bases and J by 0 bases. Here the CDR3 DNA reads TGCGCCAGCAGCTTTGAGGGACAGACCTTAGCCAAAAACATTCAGTACTTC. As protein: CASSFEGQTLAKNIQYF.

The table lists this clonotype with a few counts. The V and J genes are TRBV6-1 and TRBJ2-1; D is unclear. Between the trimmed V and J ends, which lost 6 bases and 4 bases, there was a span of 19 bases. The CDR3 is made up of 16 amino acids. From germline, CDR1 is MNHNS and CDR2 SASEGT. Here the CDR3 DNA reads TGTGCCAGCAGCACTACGGCGGCGGCAGAATACAATGAGCAGTTCTTC. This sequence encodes CASSTTAAAEYNEQFF.

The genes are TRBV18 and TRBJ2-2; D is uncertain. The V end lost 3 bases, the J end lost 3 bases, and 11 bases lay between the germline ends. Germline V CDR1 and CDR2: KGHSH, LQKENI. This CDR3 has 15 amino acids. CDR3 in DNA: TGTGCCAGCTCACCTGGCAGGAGTTACACCGGGGAGCTGTTTTTT. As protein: CASSPGRSYTGELFF.

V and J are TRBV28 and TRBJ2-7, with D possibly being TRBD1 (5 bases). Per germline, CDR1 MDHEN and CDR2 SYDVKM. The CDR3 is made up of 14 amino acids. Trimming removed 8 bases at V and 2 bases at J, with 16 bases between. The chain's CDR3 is CASLPTGNPYEQYF. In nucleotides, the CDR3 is TGTGCCAGCTTACCCACAGGCAACCCCTACGAGCAGTACTTC. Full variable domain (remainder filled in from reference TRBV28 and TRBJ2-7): DVKVTQSSRYLVKRTGEKVFLECVQDMDHENMFWYRQDPGLGLRLIYFSYDVKMKEKGDIPEGYSVSREKKERFSLILESASTNQTSMYLCASLPTGNPYEQYFGPGTRLTVT.

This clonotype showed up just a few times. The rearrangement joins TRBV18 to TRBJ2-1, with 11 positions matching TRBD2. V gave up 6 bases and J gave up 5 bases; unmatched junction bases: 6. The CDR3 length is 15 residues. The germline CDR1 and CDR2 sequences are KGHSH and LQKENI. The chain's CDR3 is CASSAGLAVNNEQFF. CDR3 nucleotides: TGTGCCAGCTCGGCGGGACTAGCGGTTAACAATGAGCAGTTCTTC.

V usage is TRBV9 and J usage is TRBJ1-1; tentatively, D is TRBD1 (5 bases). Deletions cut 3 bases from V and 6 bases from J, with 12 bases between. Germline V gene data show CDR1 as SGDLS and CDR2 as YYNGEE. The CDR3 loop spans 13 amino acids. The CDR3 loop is CASSGWGGAEAFF. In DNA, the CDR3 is TGTGCCAGCAGCGGGTGGGGGGGGGCTGAAGCTTTCTTT.

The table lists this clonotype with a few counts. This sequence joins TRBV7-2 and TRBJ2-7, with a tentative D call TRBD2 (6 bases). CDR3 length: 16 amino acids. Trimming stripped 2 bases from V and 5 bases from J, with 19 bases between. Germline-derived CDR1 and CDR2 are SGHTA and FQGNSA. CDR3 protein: CASSLRRGRAWHEQYF. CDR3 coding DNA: TGTGCCAGCAGCTTACGGAGGGGTCGAGCTTGGCACGAGCAGTACTTC.

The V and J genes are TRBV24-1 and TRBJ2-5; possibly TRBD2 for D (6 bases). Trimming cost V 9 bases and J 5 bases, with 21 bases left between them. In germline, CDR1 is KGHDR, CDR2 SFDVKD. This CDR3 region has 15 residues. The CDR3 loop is CATGYSGLPGETQYF. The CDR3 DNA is TGTGCCACCGGCTATTCGGGACTCCCGGGGGAGACCCAGTACTTC.

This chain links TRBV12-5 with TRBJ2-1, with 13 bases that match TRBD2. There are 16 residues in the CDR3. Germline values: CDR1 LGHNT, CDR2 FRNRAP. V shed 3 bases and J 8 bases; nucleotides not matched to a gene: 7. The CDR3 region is CASGFTTSGRADEQFF. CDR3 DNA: TGTGCTAGTGGTTTCACCACTAGCGGGAGGGCCGATGAGCAGTTCTTC.

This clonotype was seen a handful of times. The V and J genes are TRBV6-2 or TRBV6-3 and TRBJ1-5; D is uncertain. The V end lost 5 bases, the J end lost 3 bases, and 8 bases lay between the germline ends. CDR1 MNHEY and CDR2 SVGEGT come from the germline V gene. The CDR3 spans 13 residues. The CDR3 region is CASSGLDNQPQHF. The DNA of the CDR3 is TGTGCCAGCAGTGGACTTGACAATCAGCCCCAGCATTTT.

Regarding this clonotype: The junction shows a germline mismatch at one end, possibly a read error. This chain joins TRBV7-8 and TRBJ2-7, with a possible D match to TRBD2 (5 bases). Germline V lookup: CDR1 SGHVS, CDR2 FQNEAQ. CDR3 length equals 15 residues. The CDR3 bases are TGTGCCAGCAGTTGGGAAGGAGGATTCGGGCCACAGCAGAACTTC. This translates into CASSWEGGFGPQQNF.

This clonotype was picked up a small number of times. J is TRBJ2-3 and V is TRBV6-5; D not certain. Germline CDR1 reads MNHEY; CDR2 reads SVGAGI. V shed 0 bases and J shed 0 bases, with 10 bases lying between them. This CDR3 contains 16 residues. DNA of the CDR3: TGTGCCAGCAGTTACTCGATTGTTCAGAGCACAGATACGCAGTATTTT. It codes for CASSYSIVQSTDTQYF.